These 5 T cell receptor beta chains came from one sample sequenced in a study of cytomegalovirus exposure and HLA in healthy donors. Vbeta (60) and Jbeta (13) primers were used in the PCR. Repertoires were generated with immunoSEQ multiplex PCR, while TCRdb's copy carries only in-frame clones and drops some. Found here are some 180,000 clones, approximately 85% of them singletons; the top ten hold about 2.2%. Source material: PBMCs. The receptors derive from a woman in her fifties or sixties in good health and CMV-seronegative.

A few counts support this clone. The rearrangement links TRBV9 to TRBJ1-2; no firm D call. Trimming pared 0 bases from V and 0 bases from J, leaving 15 bases between. The CDR3 has 17 residues. Germline assignment: CDR1 SGDLS and CDR2 YYNGEE. The CDR3, as DNA: TGTGCCAGCAGCGTAGCCCCAAAGAAAGCCTCTAACTATGGCTACACCTTC. Protein product: CASSVAPKKASNYGYTF.

The chain couples TRBV4-1 to TRBJ1-5, with TRBD1 identical over 7 bases. The CDR3 totals 15 residues. Trimming took 0 bases from V and 6 from J; bases not matched to a gene: 5. The germline CDR1 and CDR2 sequences are MGHRA and YSYEKL. In DNA, the CDR3 is TGCGCCAGCAGCCAAGAGAGACAGGGCGGTCAGCCCCAGCATTTT. This translates into CASSQERQGGQPQHF.

V is TRBV28 and J is TRBJ2-7, with 8 bases identical to TRBD2. The CDR3 runs 17 residues. Germline CDR1 and CDR2: MDHEN and SYDVKM. V lost 6 bases to trimming and J lost 1 base; unmatched junction nucleotides: 14. The CDR3 sequence: CASSSYPGLARSYEQYF. The CDR3 DNA reads TGTGCCAGCAGCTCATACCCTGGACTAGCTCGATCCTACGAGCAGTACTTC.

The V gene is TRBV18, the J gene TRBJ1-1, with D hard to call. This CDR3 comprises 15 residues. Trimming left V 2 bases short and J 2 bases short, with 12 bases between. The germline V gene has CDR1 KGHSH and CDR2 LQKENI. CDR3 coding DNA: TGTGCCAGCTCACCAAGTAATACACAAAACACTGAAGCTTTCTTT. Residues: CASSPSNTQNTEAFF.

This clone was observed a few times. The chain has TRBV6-4 and TRBJ1-5, with 10 bases identical to TRBD1. The germline V gene has CDR1 MRHNA and CDR2 SNTAGT. V lost 3 bases, J lost 1 base, and 6 bases stayed unmatched. The CDR3 has 17 residues. CDR3: CASSEGTGVKSNQPQHF. The CDR3 DNA is TGTGCCAGCAGTGAAGGGACAGGGGTGAAGAGCAATCAGCCCCAGCATTTT.